This entry is about one T cell receptor (beta chain). This clone was seen only a few times. The target of this receptor is not known. Qualities for individual bases were not recorded, and no much larger clone is one base off. The germline V gene yields SGHAT for CDR1 and FQNNGV for CDR2. V trim: 0 bases; J trim: 2 bases; unmatched bases: 7. Its CDR3 holds 16 amino acids, cysteine through phenylalanine. Of the read, only the CDR3 DNA is kept; its 48 bases are in frame from base 1. These data belong to a study of cytomegalovirus exposure and HLA in healthy donors (dated 2017 in TCRdb). Background for the entire study: In an earlier analysis of several hundred of the donors, 276 Gb of sequence data and 90 million to 120 million unique TCR beta sequences from 150 million to 200 million T cells were reported. Around 320 gigabases of sequencing data and approximately 85 million unique TCR sequences were included in an early release covering roughly 600 HLA-typed donors. The genetic ancestry cluster associated with self-reported Caucasian donors included 81% of the roughly 380 genotyped donors. The study aimed to test whether cataloging public T cell receptors could reveal signatures of past pathogen exposure. Using immunosequencing, the study profiled T cell repertoires from approximately 700 subjects and related those repertoires to cytomegalovirus serostatus. Along with the approximately 600-subject first cohort, a separate validation cohort of roughly 110 different subjects was used. High-throughput TCR immunosequencing, statistical association of individual TCRs with disease status, and machine learning were combined to predict cytomegalovirus infection status. A later analysis re-analyzed previously published TCR beta repertoires from 666 donors and added high-resolution HLA genotyping to study TCR occurrence patterns. Rather than drawing on any new phenotypic data, the later analysis identified candidate immune exposures from TCR beta sequences and the way those sequences occurred across donors. To decide whether each TCR beta V gene segment behaved as functional or pseudogenic, an earlier analysis of 587 of the donors relied on high-throughput TCR beta sequencing. Donor age, sex, ethnicity and CMV serostatus were collected together with the repertoire data. A later genetic analysis used genome-wide SNP genotypes for about three fifths of the 666 donors, treating that subset as a discovery cohort. Every discovery cohort repertoire had been produced on one sequencing platform. Class I and class II HLA loci were covered by the typing at four-digit resolution. The number of typed donors differed by locus: about 629-630 for A, B, C, DRB1 and DQB1; roughly 510 for DQA1; around 610 for DPA1; and some 450 for DPB1. A handful of DR-DQ haplotypes were handled as single units for association and clustering because linkage in the cohort was strong. Across roughly 420 genotyped donors of the cohort, an average of 235,054 unique TCR beta nucleotide sequences per donor were sequenced, and roughly 18% of those sequences were non-productive. The research as a whole found: According to a later analysis, parvovirus B19, influenza, CMV and Epstein-Barr virus appeared linked to several top co-occurrence clusters. Some IMGT-functional V segments, including TRBV6-2 and TRBV6-3, could not be told apart with the 87-base-pair reads, so those segments were excluded. The study listed 150 to 200 TCR beta chains as associated with cytomegalovirus. Correlated functional status among segregating V segments might be attributable to linkage disequilibrium, but an unknown experimental factor could not be ruled out. Presence/absence analyses assumed roughly uniform sequencing depth across donors, an assumption that may not hold. V-gene and J-gene trimming of TCR beta chains was associated with a missense DCLRE1C variant in a later genetic analysis, and the association was replicated in an independent cohort. A further reported finding was that TCR beta sequences accurately predicted the HLA-A and HLA-B alleles for most subjects in the first cohort. Strong co-occurrence of HLA alleles, especially DR and DQ, made assigning TCR associations to individual alleles difficult. A later analysis associated 15,000 to 20,000 TCR beta sequences with specific HLA alleles at a false discovery rate of 0.05. In a later genetic analysis, fewer N-insertions in productive TCRs were reported among donors in an Asian-associated ancestry cluster than the roughly 640-donor mean. According to a later analysis, TCR association rates differed among HLA loci, with DRB1 alleles showing the most associated TCRs and HLA-C alleles showing the fewest. The classifier was reported to diagnose cytomegalovirus status with high specificity and sensitivity in both the original cohort and the validation cohort. In this cohort, only TCR beta chains were sequenced, and detectable features were limited by the absence of alpha or paired-chain data. A cluster of highly shared sequence variants was judged likely to be a technical artifact of the sequencing pipeline. According to the authors, the approach could potentially be generalized to other disease states and immunological phenotypes. HLA typing was unavailable for some donors at each locus, so association tests used only the typed subset. Because counts were too low, some 16 rarely observed V segments, including chromosome 9 orphons, were excluded from the earlier analysis of a few hundred of the donors. Most CMV-associated TCR beta chains appeared to be HLA-restricted in a later analysis, and the HLA associations seemed to be driven largely by CMV exposure. In an earlier analysis of more than 500 of the donors, most TCR beta V segments appeared in productive rearrangements about 87% or about 30% of the time, broadly matching IMGT annotations. In a later analysis, HLA-associated TCR beta chains showed more clonal expansion and lower generation probabilities than non-associated chains that were equally common. In vitro tests confirmed that a few of the cytomegalovirus-associated TCR beta chains recognize cytomegalovirus antigens. While some public TCRs were present in many individuals, most TCR sequences turned up only very rarely across donors. CMV serostatus was the only immune exposure information available for the cohort.

The cohort comprised 670 or so healthy bone marrow donors. At the time of sampling, all cohort members were nominally healthy, though unrecorded immune exposures were likely present. The donor tested CMV seropositive, placing the donor among the 290 or so seropositive members of the cohort. Every donor gave a peripheral blood sample, and the peripheral blood mononuclear cells from that sample were used for TCR beta sequencing. The Qiagen DNeasy Blood Extraction Kit was used to extract genomic DNA from the blood cell samples. Libraries were made using the immunoSEQ multiplex PCR assay. A mixture of 60 forward primers for TCR Vbeta segments and 13 reverse primers for TCR Jbeta segments was used in the multiplex PCR. A multiplex PCR assay on genomic DNA amplified the CDR3 region of rearranged TCR beta genes. Amplified TCR beta libraries were sequenced as 87-base-pair reads on the Illumina HiSeq System. In the paper's pipeline: A later analysis tallied 70 million to 100 million unique TCR beta chains across the 640 or so repertoires, and about 12 million of those chains were shared by two or more donors. To remove PCR and sequencing errors, raw reads were error-corrected and collapsed into unique sequences using a nearest-neighbor algorithm that merged closely related sequences. V, D and J gene segments were assigned by aligning CDR3 sequences to IMGT reference sequences. Each retained sequence needed at least a six-nucleotide match to both a V gene segment and a J gene segment. A rearrangement counted as productive if the CDR3 had no stop codons and remained in frame with V and J, and every other rearrangement counted as non-productive. CDR3 was defined according to IMGT convention as the region running from the second conserved V-encoded cysteine to the conserved J-encoded phenylalanine. Sequences without an unambiguous match to a single V gene segment were excluded from the earlier analysis of approximately 600 of the donors. In an earlier analysis of 587 of the donors, a V segment was called functional when productive rearrangements were above 56.7%, and segregating when the standard deviation between donors exceeded 5%. To diagnose cytomegalovirus status from the catalog of TCR beta chain sequences, a statistical classification framework was built. In a later analysis, V and J genes were assigned by comparing TCR nucleotide sequences against IMGT/GENE-DB human TR gene sequences. Using the TCRdist pipeline, a later analysis assigned CDR3 sequences along with most-parsimonious VDJ recombination scenarios. In a later analysis, each TCR beta chain was defined by its CDR3 amino acid sequence together with its V-gene family, and reads without a unique V-gene family were excluded. To address suspected cross-contamination and a sequencing artifact, a later analysis removed some 620 highly shared, low-generation-probability nucleotide sequences. In a later analysis, a clonal expansion index was calculated for each public chain from normalized within-repertoire ranks of inferred template counts. Generation probabilities in a later analysis came from a VDJ recombination model fitted to out-of-frame rearrangements, and those results were checked against IGoR. A later analysis scored TCR-TCR, TCR-HLA and TCR-CMV co-occurrence with hypergeometric tests, applying a repertoire-size bias correction to TCR pairs. False discovery rates were estimated in a later analysis by permuting HLA or CMV assignments 20 times. In a later analysis, co-occurring TCRs were grouped with DBSCAN, and TCRdist sequence similarity was added when clustering was performed within HLA-allele-positive subsets. For co-occurrence clustering, repertoires with fewer than 30,000 or more than 120,000 public chains were excluded, along with four to six repertoires with anomalous nucleotide sharing. Not all clones reach the TCRdb copy of this immuneACCESS table, which keeps in-frame sequences only. Checked studies attribute under half of the gap to unresolved V genes and leave the rest unexplained. That table gives V, J and clone size, and the DNA gave D and trimming. The sample table shows 100,000 to 150,000 clones, and over 75% are seen once. Roughly 4.2% of the sample rests with the top ten.

This sequence uses TRBV11-2 and TRBJ2-7; the junction holds 7 bases that match TRBD2. Sequenced material: PBMCs. This TCR was recovered from a male donor in good health and CMV-seropositive. At the DNA level, the sequence is TGTGCCAGCAGCTTAGATCCGGGACTACCGACCTACGAGCAGTACTTC. Translated, it gives CASSLDPGLPTYEQYF.